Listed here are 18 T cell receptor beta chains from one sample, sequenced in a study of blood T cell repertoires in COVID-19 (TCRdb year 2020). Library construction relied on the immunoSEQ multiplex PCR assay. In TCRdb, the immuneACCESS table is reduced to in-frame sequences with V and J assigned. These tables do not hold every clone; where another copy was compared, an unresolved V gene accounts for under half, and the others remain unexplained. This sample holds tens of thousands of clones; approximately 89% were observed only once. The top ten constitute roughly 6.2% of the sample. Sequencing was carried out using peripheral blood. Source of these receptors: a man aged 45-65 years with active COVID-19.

CDR3 sequence reads: CASSLQAGVTYEQYF. In DNA, the CDR3 is TGTGCCAGCAGTTTACAAGCGGGAGTCACCTACGAGCAGTACTTC. The chain uses TRBV27 and TRBJ2-7; 8 bases agree with TRBD2. CDR3 length: 15 residues. Per the germline V gene, CDR1 is MNHEY and CDR2 is SMNVEV (reference sequence). Germline trimming cut 2 bases from V and 2 bases from J; bases unmatched to any gene: 5.

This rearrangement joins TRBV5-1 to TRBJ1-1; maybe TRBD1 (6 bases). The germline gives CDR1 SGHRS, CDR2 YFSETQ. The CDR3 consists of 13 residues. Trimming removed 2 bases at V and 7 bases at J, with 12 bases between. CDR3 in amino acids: CASSLEQGFEAFF. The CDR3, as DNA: TGCGCCAGCAGCTTAGAACAGGGCTTTGAAGCTTTCTTT.

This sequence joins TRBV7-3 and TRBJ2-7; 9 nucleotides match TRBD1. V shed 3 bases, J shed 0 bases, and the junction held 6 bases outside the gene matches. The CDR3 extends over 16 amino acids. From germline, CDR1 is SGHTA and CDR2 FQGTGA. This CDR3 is CASSFPGQGHSYEQYF. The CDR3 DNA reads TGTGCCAGCAGCTTCCCGGGACAGGGCCACTCCTACGAGCAGTACTTC.

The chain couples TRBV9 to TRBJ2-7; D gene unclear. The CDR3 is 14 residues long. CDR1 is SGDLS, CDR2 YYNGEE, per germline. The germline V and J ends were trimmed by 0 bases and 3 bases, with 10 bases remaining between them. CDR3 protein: CASSVGGQNYEQYF. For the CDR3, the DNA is TGTGCCAGCAGCGTAGGAGGCCAGAACTACGAGCAGTACTTC. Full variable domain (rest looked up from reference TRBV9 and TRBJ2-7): DSGVTQTPKHLITATGQRVTLRCSPRSGDLSVYWYQQSLDQGLQFLIQYYNGEERAKGNILERFSAQQFPDLHSELNLSSLELGDSALYFCASSVGGQNYEQYFGPGTRLTVT.

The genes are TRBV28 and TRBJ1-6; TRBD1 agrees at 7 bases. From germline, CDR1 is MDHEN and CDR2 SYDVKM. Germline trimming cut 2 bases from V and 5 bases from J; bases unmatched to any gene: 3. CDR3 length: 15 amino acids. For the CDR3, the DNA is TGTGCCAGCAGTTTACGGGGACAGAATAATTCACCCCTCCACTTT. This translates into CASSLRGQNNSPLHF.

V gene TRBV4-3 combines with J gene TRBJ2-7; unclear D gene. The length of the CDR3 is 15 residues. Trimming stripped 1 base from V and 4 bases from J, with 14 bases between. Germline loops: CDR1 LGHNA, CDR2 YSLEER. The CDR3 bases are TGCGCCAGCAGCCAAGTCGCGACCTCCGGGTACGAGCAGTACTTC. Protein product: CASSQVATSGYEQYF.

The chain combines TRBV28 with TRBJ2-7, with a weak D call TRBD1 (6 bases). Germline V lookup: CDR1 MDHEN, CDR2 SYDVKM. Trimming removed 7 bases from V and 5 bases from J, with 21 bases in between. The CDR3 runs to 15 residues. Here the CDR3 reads CASTSAPPQGNEQYF. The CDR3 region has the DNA TGTGCCAGCACCAGCGCCCCCCCACAGGGCAACGAGCAGTACTTC.

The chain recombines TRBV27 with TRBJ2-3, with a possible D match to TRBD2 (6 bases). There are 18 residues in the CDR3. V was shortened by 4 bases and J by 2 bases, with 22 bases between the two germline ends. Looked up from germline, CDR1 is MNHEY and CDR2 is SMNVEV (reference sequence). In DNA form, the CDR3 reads TGTGCCAGCAGTTCACATATCTCCCGGGACTTATACACAGATACGCAGTATTTT. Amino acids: CASSSHISRDLYTDTQYF.

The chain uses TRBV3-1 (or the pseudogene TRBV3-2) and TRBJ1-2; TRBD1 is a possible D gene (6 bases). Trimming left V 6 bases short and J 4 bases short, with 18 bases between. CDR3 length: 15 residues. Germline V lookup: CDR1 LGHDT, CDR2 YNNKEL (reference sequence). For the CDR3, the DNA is TGTGCCAGCAGACACAAAGACACAGGGATCTATGGCTACACCTTC. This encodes CASRHKDTGIYGYTF.

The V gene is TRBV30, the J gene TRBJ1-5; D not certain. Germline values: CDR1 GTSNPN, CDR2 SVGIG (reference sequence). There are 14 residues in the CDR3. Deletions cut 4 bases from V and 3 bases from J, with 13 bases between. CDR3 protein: CAWTLDGTNQPQHF. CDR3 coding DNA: TGTGCCTGGACCCTAGACGGCACCAATCAGCCCCAGCATTTT. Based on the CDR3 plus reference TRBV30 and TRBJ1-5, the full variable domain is SQTIHQWPATLVQPVGSPLSLECTVEGTSNPNLYWYRQAAGRGLQLLFYSVGIGQISSEVPQNLSASRPQDRQFILSSKKLLLSDSGFYLCAWTLDGTNQPQHFGDGTRLSIL.

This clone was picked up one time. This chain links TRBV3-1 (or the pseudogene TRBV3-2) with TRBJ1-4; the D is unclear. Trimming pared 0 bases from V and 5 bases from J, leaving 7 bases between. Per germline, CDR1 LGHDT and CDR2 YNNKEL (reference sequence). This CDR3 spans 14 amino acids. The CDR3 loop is CASSQDAGNEKLFF. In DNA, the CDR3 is TGTGCCAGCAGCCAAGATGCCGGGAATGAAAAACTGTTTTTT.

CDR3 region: CASRGSGTEAFF. CDR3 DNA: TGTGCCTCCAGGGGCTCGGGCACTGAAGCTTTCTTT. The chain joins TRBV28 to TRBJ1-1; tentatively, D is TRBD1 (6 bases). V was trimmed by 11 bases and J by 4 bases, leaving 14 bases between them. The CDR3 extends over 12 amino acids. Germline CDR1 reads MDHEN; CDR2 reads SYDVKM.

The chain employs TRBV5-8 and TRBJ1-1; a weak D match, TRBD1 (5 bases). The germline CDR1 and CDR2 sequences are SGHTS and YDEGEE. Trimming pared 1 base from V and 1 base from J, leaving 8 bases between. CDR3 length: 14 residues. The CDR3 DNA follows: TGTGCCAGCAGCTTGACAGGTACGAACACTGAAGCTTTCTTT. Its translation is CASSLTGTNTEAFF.

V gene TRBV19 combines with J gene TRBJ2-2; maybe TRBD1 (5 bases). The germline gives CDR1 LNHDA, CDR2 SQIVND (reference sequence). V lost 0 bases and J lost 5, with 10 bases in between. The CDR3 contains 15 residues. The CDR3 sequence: CASSIDGRGTGELFF. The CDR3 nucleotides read TGTGCCAGTAGTATAGATGGAAGGGGAACCGGGGAGCTGTTTTTT.

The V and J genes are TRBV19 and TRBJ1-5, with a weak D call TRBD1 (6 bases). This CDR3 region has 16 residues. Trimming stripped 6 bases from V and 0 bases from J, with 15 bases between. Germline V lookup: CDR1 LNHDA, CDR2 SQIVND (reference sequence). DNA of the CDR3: TGTGCCAGTAGCCGGACAGACCTATATAGCAATCAGCCCCAGCATTTT. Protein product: CASSRTDLYSNQPQHF.

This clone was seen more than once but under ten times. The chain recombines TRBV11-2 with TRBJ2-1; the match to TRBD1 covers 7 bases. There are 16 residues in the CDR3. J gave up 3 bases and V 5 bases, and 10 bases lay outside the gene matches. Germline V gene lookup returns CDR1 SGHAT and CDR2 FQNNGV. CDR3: CASSPLLGDSYNEQFF. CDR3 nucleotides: TGTGCCAGCAGCCCCTTACTGGGGGACAGCTACAATGAGCAGTTCTTC.

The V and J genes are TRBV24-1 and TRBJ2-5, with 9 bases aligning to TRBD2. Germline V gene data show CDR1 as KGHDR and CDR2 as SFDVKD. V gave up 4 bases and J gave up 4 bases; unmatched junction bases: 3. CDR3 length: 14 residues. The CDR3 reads CATSDRRGGETQYF. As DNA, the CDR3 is TGTGCCACCAGTGACAGGCGGGGGGGAGAGACCCAGTACTTC.

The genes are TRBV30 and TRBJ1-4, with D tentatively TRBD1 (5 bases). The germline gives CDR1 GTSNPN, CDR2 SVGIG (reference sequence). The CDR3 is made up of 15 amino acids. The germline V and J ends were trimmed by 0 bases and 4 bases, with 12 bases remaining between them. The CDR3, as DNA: TGTGCCTGGAGTGTACAGGCACAGCTTAATGAAAAACTGTTTTTT. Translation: CAWSVQAQLNEKLFF.